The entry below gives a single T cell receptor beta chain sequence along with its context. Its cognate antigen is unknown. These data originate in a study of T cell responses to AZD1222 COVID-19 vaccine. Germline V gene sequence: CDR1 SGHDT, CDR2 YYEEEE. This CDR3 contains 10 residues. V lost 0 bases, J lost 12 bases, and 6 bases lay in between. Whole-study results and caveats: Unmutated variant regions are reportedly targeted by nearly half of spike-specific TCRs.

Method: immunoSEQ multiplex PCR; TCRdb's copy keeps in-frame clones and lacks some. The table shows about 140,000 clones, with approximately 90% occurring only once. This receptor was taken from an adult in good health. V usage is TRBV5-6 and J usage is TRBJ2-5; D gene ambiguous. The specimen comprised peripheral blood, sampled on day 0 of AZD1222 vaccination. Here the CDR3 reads CASSLGGKYF. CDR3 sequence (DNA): TGTGCCAGCAGCTTGGGAGGCAAGTACTTC.